Detailed here is one T cell receptor beta chain. Its antigen has not been determined. No much larger clone exists at a distance of one base, and base qualities are not known. This entry comes from a study of T cell repertoires in cytomegalovirus infection (dated by TCRdb to between 2019 and 2020). As for the study more broadly: Donor HLA type was relevant to the analysis, as public TCR beta signatures indicated carriage of CMV infection together with the matching HLA type.

Overall study results and their limits: Cumulative frequency of public TCR beta family members discriminated carriers of CMV infection plus the relevant HLA type in this cohort and an independent approximately 340-donor cohort. In the ex vivo response, HLA-C-restricted CMV-specific TCR beta clonotypes were dominant, and in two of eight donors the single most frequent clonotype came from this HLA-C-restricted group.

This sample was sequenced with an Illumina HiSeq 1500. TCRdb ran its own pipeline on the public reads, namely fastp trimming at Q25 and MiXCR clone calling, and kept in-frame beta chains. Rows with one shared CDR3 protein collapse into an entry with the most common genes and DNA. The sample includes roughly 500,000 distinct CDR3 sequences, with around 11% observed a single time. The leading ten clones occupy roughly a tenth of the sample. The clonotype originates from a human donor in good health (CMV status not recorded). Some clones in this sample may be carry-over from other donors' samples. The specimen was PBMCs.

The bases are TGTGCCAGCAGCCGCGGTGCTCTGTGGGCAGGGGAAGGCTATGGCTACACCTTC. Translation gives CASSRGALWAGEGYGYTF. This receptor chain uses TRBV7-4 and TRBJ1-2, with a weak D call of TRBD1 (6 bases match). The CDR3 holds 18 amino acids from the cysteine to the phenylalanine. Only CDR3 DNA is held: 54 bases, read in frame from base 1. Looking up the germline V gene yields CDR1 SGHVT and CDR2 SQSDAQ. Relative to germline, V is 5 bases shorter and J is 4 bases shorter, with 26 bases between their ends.